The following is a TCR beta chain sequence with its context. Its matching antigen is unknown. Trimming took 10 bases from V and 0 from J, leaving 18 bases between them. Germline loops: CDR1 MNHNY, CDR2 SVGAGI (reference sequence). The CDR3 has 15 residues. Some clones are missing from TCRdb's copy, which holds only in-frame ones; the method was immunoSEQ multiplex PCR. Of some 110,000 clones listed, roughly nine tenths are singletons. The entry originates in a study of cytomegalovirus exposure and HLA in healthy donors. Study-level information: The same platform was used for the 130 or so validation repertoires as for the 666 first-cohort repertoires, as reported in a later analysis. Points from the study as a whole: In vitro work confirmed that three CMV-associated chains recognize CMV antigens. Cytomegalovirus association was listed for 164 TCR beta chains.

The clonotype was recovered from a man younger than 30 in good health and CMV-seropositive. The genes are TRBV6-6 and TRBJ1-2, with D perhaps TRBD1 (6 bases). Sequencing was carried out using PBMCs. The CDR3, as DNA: TGTGCCACCCTTTCTTCACAGGGTTCTAACTATGGCTACACCTTC. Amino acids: CATLSSQGSNYGYTF.